The clone carrying this T cell receptor (beta chain) occurred a few times. Unique molecular identifiers were used to barcode this TCRbeta library. TCRdb analysed the PCR reads with MiXCR anew, one entry per CDR3 protein. The sample carries roughly 500,000 distinct CDR3 sequences, about 31% recorded once. This entry is derived from a study of T-cell reconstitution after alpha-beta-depleted transplantation in children. The V gene lost 11 bases and the J gene lost 5 bases, with 22 bases spanning the gap. Germline V gene lookup returns CDR1 MNHNS and CDR2 SASEGT. The CDR3 consists of 14 residues. The chain joins TRBV6-1 to TRBJ2-7; D possibly corresponds to TRBD2 (6 bases). The source material was PBMCs from the stem cell graft donor, sampled from the stem cell graft. This TCR came from a human donor who donated a stem cell graft to a child with aplastic anemia. The CDR3 sequence is CAVGRIGGFDEQYF. The CDR3 DNA sequence: TGTGCCGTGGGGAGAATCGGGGGTTTCGACGAGCAGTACTTC.